This is a list of T cell receptor beta chains from one sample in a study of identical twins' blood T cells. One entry per CDR3 protein results from TCRdb running MiXCR on the 5' RACE reads. The data hold 400,000 or so distinct CDR3 sequences, with about 28% observed a single time. The sample consisted of PBMCs. The receptors here all came from a woman between 18 and 55 years old in good health. CDR3s include the opening cysteine and the closing phenylalanine or tryptophan. Size is stated for part of the rows, as once, few or many counts, or as a class when the clone is expanded.

J,size,V,CDR3
TRBJ1-1,few,TRBV10-3,CAISQGSNTEAFF
TRBJ2-6,few,TRBV6-5,CASERGSGANVLTF
TRBJ2-1,few,TRBV9,CASGTSGVYNEQFF
TRBJ2-2,few,TRBV19,CATSDRGTGELFF
TRBJ2-7,.,TRBV6-2/TRBV6-3,CASSQGQPPYYEQYF
TRBJ1-3,few,TRBV5-6,CASSSGVVISGNTIYF
TRBJ1-2,few,TRBV19,CASSISDSYGYTF
TRBJ2-3,.,TRBV11-2,CASSLVFGRSTDTQYF
TRBJ2-7,.,TRBV20-1,CSASGQGYEQYF
TRBJ1-6,.,TRBV21-1,CASSPTEQSSYNSPLHF
TRBJ2-3,few,TRBV3-1,CASSQLGGGTDTQYF
TRBJ2-1,.,TRBV11-2,CASSFGGRAYNEQFF
TRBJ2-1,.,TRBV7-9,CDSSQTNRVGEQFF
TRBJ2-1,few,TRBV11-2,CASSLGNGLGEQFF
TRBJ2-7,.,TRBV18,CASSPGRVDTEQYF
TRBJ1-1,few,TRBV20-1,CSARTYLNTEAFF
TRBJ1-6,many,TRBV7-9,CASSSFDRATSPLHF